Listed below are T cell receptor beta chains from one sample, sequenced in a study of blood T cell repertoires in COVID-19. Clones were sequenced by immunoSEQ multiplex PCR, and TCRdb holds only the in-frame ones, with some missing. This table holds hundreds of thousands of clones, about 85% found once. Sequenced input: peripheral blood. Receptor source: a woman older than 75 with active or convalescent COVID-19. Each CDR3 is given with its conserved first and last residue. D genes are given only for firm matches.

V	J	D	CDR3	DNA
TRBV19	TRBJ1-4	TRBD1	CASNPTGFEKLFF	TGTGCCAGTAACCCGACAGGGTTCGAAAAACTGTTTTTT
TRBV7-3	TRBJ2-5	-	CASSLMATGQETQYF	TGTGCCAGCAGCTTAATGGCCACAGGCCAAGAGACCCAGTACTTC
TRBV5-1	TRBJ1-1	TRBD1	CASSLYGQGARTEAFF	TGCGCCAGCAGCTTATACGGACAGGGGGCGAGGACTGAAGCTTTCTTT
TRBV28	TRBJ2-1	TRBD2	CASSGGGGVYNEQFF	TGTGCCAGCTCCGGAGGCGGGGGGGTCTACAATGAGCAGTTCTTC
TRBV29-1	TRBJ1-4	TRBD1	CSVGGQVGKLFF	TGCAGCGTTGGTGGACAGGTGGGAAAACTGTTTTTT
TRBV5-1	TRBJ2-3	TRBD2	CASSLAGLADTQYF	TGCGCCAGCAGCTTAGCGGGATTAGCAGATACGCAGTATTTT
TRBV7-3	TRBJ1-1	TRBD1	CASSVGTAREAFF	TGTGCCAGCAGCGTCGGGACAGCACGTGAAGCTTTCTTT
TRBV19	TRBJ2-7	TRBD2	CASSTTSGGSGQYF	TGTGCCAGTAGTACGACTAGCGGGGGTTCCGGGCAGTACTTC
TRBV11-2	TRBJ2-1	TRBD2	CASSPRRAGGYNEQFF	TGTGCCAGCAGCCCCAGGCGAGCGGGAGGGTACAATGAGCAGTTCTTC
TRBV18	TRBJ2-7	-	CASSPRLVPQEAGTVYEQYF	TGTGCCAGCTCACCACGTCTGGTTCCCCAAGAGGCCGGAACCGTATACGAGCAGTACTTC
TRBV7-6	TRBJ2-7	TRBD1	CASSLRDSSTYEQYF	TGTGCCAGCAGCTTAAGGGACAGCTCGACCTACGAGCAGTACTTC
TRBV11-3	TRBJ2-5	TRBD1	CASSAGTAEETQYF	TGTGCCAGCAGCGCTGGGACAGCAGAAGAGACCCAGTACTTC
TRBV5-1	TRBJ2-7	-	CASSWDSKKIGEQYF	TGCGCCAGCAGCTGGGACTCCAAAAAAATCGGGGAGCAGTACTTC